The 24 T cell receptor beta chains presented below share a single source sample, sequenced in a study of identical twins (TCRdb year 2016). The receptor library was made with 5' RACE. TCRdb shows the sequencer as Illumina HiSeq 2000. TCRdb took the public reads, trimmed them with fastp at Q25, ran MiXCR for clone calling and kept in-frame beta chains. Under each unique CDR3 protein, matching rows form one entry showing the most common genes and DNA. This sample is represented by approximately 240,000 distinct CDR3 sequences; over 11% of them were singletons. Around 8.3% of the sample rests with the top ten. The specimen sequenced was memory (CD45RO+) T cells sorted from blood. Read against the paper, the sample's cell subset or site label means: CD45RO+ enriched T cells. The receptors stem from a woman aged 18-29 years in good health.

This chain uses TRBV12-3 or TRBV12-4 with TRBJ1-1; unclear D gene. The CDR3 consists of 11 residues. V lost 6 bases and J 11 bases, leaving 13 bases between the germline ends. The CDR3 here is CASSRVMRAFF. CDR3 DNA: TGTGCCAGCAGCCGAGTTATGAGGGCTTTCTTT.

With respect to this clonotype: Sequence at one end of the junction differs from germline and may be a read error. The chain employs TRBV10-3 and TRBJ1-1; possible D gene TRBD1, 6 bases. The germline V gene has CDR1 ENHRY and CDR2 SYGVKD. The length of the CDR3 is 11 residues. CDR3 region: CASTGNAEAFF. DNA of the CDR3: TGTGCCAGTACAGGGAACGCTGAAGCTTTCTTT.

This clonotype was detected only a few times. This chain links TRBV7-8 with TRBJ2-5; perhaps TRBD1 as D (6 bases). The CDR3 spans 15 residues. Germline values: CDR1 SGHVS, CDR2 FQNEAQ. Trimming cost V 1 base and J 4 bases, with 13 bases left between them. The CDR3 nucleotides read TGTGCCAGCAGCTTAGGAGGGGGATTCGGAGAGACCCAGTACTTC. This sequence encodes CASSLGGGFGETQYF. The full variable domain, completed using reference TRBV7-8 and TRBJ2-5, is GAGVSQSPRYKVAKRGQDVALRCDPISGHVSLFWYQQALGQGPEFLTYFQNEAQLDKSGLPSDRFFAERPEGSVSTLKIQRTQQEDSAVYLCASSLGGGFGETQYFGPGTRLLVL.

The genes are TRBV20-1 and TRBJ2-7, with D uncertain. Trimming pared 6 bases from V and 1 base from J, leaving 16 bases between. The CDR3 length is 14 residues. Germline CDR1 and CDR2: DFQATT and SNEGSKA (reference sequence). The CDR3 here is CSAREGARSYEQYF. Here the CDR3 DNA reads TGCAGTGCAAGGGAAGGTGCCCGATCCTACGAGCAGTACTTC.

This chain connects TRBV4-3 to TRBJ2-7; TRBD2 agrees at 8 bases. The V gene's germline CDR1 is LGHNA and CDR2 YSLEER. The J segment lost 4 bases and the V segment lost 1 base, leaving 9 bases of the junction unmatched. The CDR3 sequence is 16 residues long. The CDR3 nucleotides read TGCGCCAGCAGCCAAGCCTATAGCGGGATACCATACGAGCAGTACTTC. Protein: CASSQAYSGIPYEQYF.

This clonotype has just a few counts. The chain joins TRBV7-2 to TRBJ2-1; TRBD2 is a possible D gene (6 bases). CDR1 is SGHTA and CDR2 is FQGNSA in the germline V gene. There are 14 residues in the CDR3. Trimming shortened V by 5 bases and J by 3 bases, and 11 bases separated the two germline ends. The CDR3 here is CASSPRRGYNEQFF. The CDR3 DNA is TGTGCCAGCAGCCCCCGGCGGGGCTACAATGAGCAGTTCTTC. Full variable domain (remainder filled in from reference TRBV7-2 and TRBJ2-1): GAGVSQSPSNKVTEKGKDVELRCDPISGHTALYWYRQSLGQGLEFLIYFQGNSAPDKSGLPSDRFSAERTGGSVSTLTIQRTQQEDSAVYLCASSPRRGYNEQFFGPGTRLTVL.

This clonotype was counted a few times. V usage is TRBV4-3 and J usage is TRBJ2-1, with 11 positions matching TRBD2. Losses at the gene ends were 4 bases for V and 8 bases for J; bases not matched to a gene: 7. CDR3 length equals 15 residues. Germline loops: CDR1 LGHNA, CDR2 YSLEER. CDR3 region: CASSRVAGGLYEQFF. In nucleotides, the CDR3 is TGCGCCAGCAGCCGAGTAGCGGGAGGGCTCTATGAGCAGTTCTTC.

The rearrangement uses TRBV12-3 or TRBV12-4 and TRBJ1-5; D not resolved. Trimming stripped 3 bases from V and 1 base from J, with 7 bases between. The CDR3 runs 14 residues. The CDR3 spells CASSFLGSNQPQHF. CDR3 coding DNA: TGTGCCAGCAGTTTCCTGGGGAGCAATCAGCCCCAGCATTTT.

The chain combines TRBV18 with TRBJ1-3, with a weak D call TRBD1 (5 bases). V dropped 3 bases and J dropped 1 base, with 13 bases sitting between them. In germline, CDR1 is KGHSH, CDR2 LQKENI. This CDR3 contains 16 residues. The DNA for the CDR3 is TGTGCCAGCTCACCGGGAGTTCAGGGATCTGGAAACACCATATATTTT. This sequence encodes CASSPGVQGSGNTIYF.

This clonotype has ten or more counts. The V and J genes are TRBV20-1 and TRBJ2-3; D is possibly TRBD1 or TRBD2 (5 bases each). Trimming removed 6 bases at V and 2 bases at J, with 21 bases between. Germline-derived CDR1 and CDR2 are DFQATT and SNEGSKA (reference sequence). The CDR3 totals 16 residues. CDR3 in DNA: TGCAGTGCCATAGCGAGGGACGGAAGTCTCACAGATACGCAGTATTTT. Residues: CSAIARDGSLTDTQYF.

This clonotype appeared a few times. The chain joins TRBV24-1 to TRBJ2-1; weak D call: TRBD1 (5 bases). The germline CDR1 and CDR2 sequences are KGHDR and SFDVKD. V dropped 5 bases and J dropped 8 bases, with 12 bases sitting between them. The CDR3 runs to 13 residues. The chain's CDR3 is CATSGAGSHEQFF. CDR3 nucleotides: TGTGCCACCAGTGGGGCAGGGTCGCATGAGCAGTTCTTC.

This chain's CDR3 is CSAFSSGGTDTQYF. CDR3 bases: TGCAGTGCCTTTTCAAGCGGGGGTACAGATACGCAGTATTTT. V is TRBV20-1 and J is TRBJ2-3; 8 bases align to TRBD2. Trimming cost V 6 bases and J 3 bases; bases outside gene matches: 8. The germline V gene has CDR1 DFQATT and CDR2 SNEGSKA (reference sequence). The CDR3 is 14 amino acids.

This clonotype occurred a few times. The V call is TRBV29-1, the J call TRBJ2-5, with D uncertain. The CDR3 length is 12 residues. Germline V gene sequence: CDR1 SQVTM, CDR2 ANQGSEA. V was cut by 5 bases and J by 0 bases, with 7 bases left in between. The CDR3 is CSVKEYQETQYF. In DNA form, the CDR3 reads TGCAGCGTTAAGGAGTACCAAGAGACCCAGTACTTC.

The rearrangement uses TRBV12-3 or TRBV12-4 and TRBJ2-1; TRBD2 matches at 10 bases. CDR3 size: 15 residues. Trimming cost V 2 bases and J 5 bases; bases outside gene matches: 3. The CDR3 DNA reads as TGTGCCAGCAGTTTAAGCGGGAGGGGACACAATGAGCAGTTCTTC. It is translated as CASSLSGRGHNEQFF.

J is TRBJ2-1 and V is TRBV10-2, with 10 bases lining up with TRBD2. The CDR3 length is 15 residues. Germline V gene sequence: CDR1 WSHSY, CDR2 SAAADI. With 8 bases clipped from V and 2 bases from J, the junction kept 6 bases outside the gene matches. The CDR3 loop is CASAPTSGTYNEQFF. DNA for the CDR3: TGCGCCAGCGCCCCCACTAGCGGGACCTACAATGAGCAGTTCTTC.

The sample holds many counts of this clonotype. V is TRBV12-3 or TRBV12-4 and J is TRBJ1-5; D is ambiguous. The CDR3 totals 14 residues. Trimming removed 7 bases from V and 2 bases from J, with 12 bases in between. CDR3 sequence: CASTRHEGNQPQHF. The CDR3 bases are TGTGCCAGCACCAGACATGAGGGCAATCAGCCCCAGCATTTT.

This sequence joins TRBV10-1 and TRBJ2-3; no firm D call. Trimming removed 6 bases from V and 6 bases from J, with 16 bases in between. The CDR3 sequence is 14 residues long. From germline, CDR1 is WNHNN and CDR2 SYGVQD (reference sequence). The CDR3 is CASSDHTPGDTQYF. The DNA for the CDR3 is TGCGCCAGCAGCGATCATACCCCTGGGGATACGCAGTATTTT.

This clonotype was seen a handful of times. This sequence joins TRBV10-1 and TRBJ2-1; D is perhaps TRBD2 (6 bases). V was trimmed by 2 bases and J by 2 bases, leaving 10 bases between them. Germline V gene data show CDR1 as WNHNN and CDR2 as SYGVQD (reference sequence). This CDR3 comprises 15 residues. This CDR3 reads CASSEISGAYNEQFF. The DNA of the CDR3 is TGCGCCAGCAGTGAGATTAGCGGTGCCTACAATGAGCAGTTCTTC.

This chain joins TRBV29-1 and TRBJ1-4, with D hard to call. The germline gives CDR1 SQVTM, CDR2 ANQGSEA. The V and J ends lost 4 bases and 4 bases respectively, with 4 bases between them. This CDR3 is 11 amino acids long. The CDR3 DNA reads as TGCAGCGTTGCGGATAATGAAAAACTGTTTTTT. It translates to CSVADNEKLFF.

This clonotype has ten or more counts. The chain is built from TRBV19 and TRBJ1-1; D remains unclear. Deletions cut 3 bases from V and 1 base from J, with 6 bases between. CDR1 LNHDA and CDR2 SQIVND come from the germline V gene (reference sequence). CDR3 length equals 13 residues. This CDR3 is CASSMSGNTEAFF. The CDR3 DNA sequence: TGTGCCAGTAGTATGTCGGGGAACACTGAAGCTTTCTTT.

This clonotype appeared many times. V is TRBV6-1 and J is TRBJ2-1; D remains unclear. Trimming left V 3 bases short and J 2 bases short, with 11 bases between. Germline CDR1 MNHNS, CDR2 SASEGT. The CDR3 consists of 15 residues. The CDR3 loop is CASSDELETYNEQFF. CDR3 nucleotide sequence: TGTGCCAGCAGTGACGAACTGGAAACCTACAATGAGCAGTTCTTC.

This clonotype came up a few times. V gene TRBV5-1 combines with J gene TRBJ2-7; D is tentatively TRBD1 or TRBD2 (5 bases each). The CDR3 extends over 13 amino acids. V was trimmed by 4 bases and J by 4 bases, leaving 12 bases between them. Germline CDR1 is SGHRS and CDR2 is YFSETQ. This CDR3 reads CASSRGPLYEQYF. The CDR3 DNA reads as TGCGCCAGCAGCAGGGGACCGCTTTACGAGCAGTACTTC.

This clonotype was recorded a few times. The chain recombines TRBV20-1 with TRBJ2-5, with D perhaps TRBD1 or TRBD2 (5 bases each). In germline, CDR1 is DFQATT, CDR2 SNEGSKA (reference sequence). The CDR3 has 12 residues. The V end was cut by 0 bases, the J end by 9 bases, with 11 bases between. The CDR3 sequence is CSARDQGPAQYF. For the CDR3, the DNA is TGCAGTGCTAGAGATCAGGGACCGGCCCAGTACTTC.

This clonotype was found a few times. The chain employs TRBV12-3 or TRBV12-4 and TRBJ2-2; TRBD2 aligns across 11 bases. V lost 6 bases and J lost 6; bases outside the gene matches: 6. The CDR3 length is 15 residues. CDR3 nucleotide sequence: TGTGCCAGCAGGGCTACTAGCGGGAGCGCCGGGGAGCTGTTTTTT. It translates to CASRATSGSAGELFF.